These T cell receptor beta chains were read from a single sample in a study of CD8 T cells in ankylosing spondylitis. TCRdb ran MiXCR on the 5' RACE reads and lists one entry per CDR3 protein. The profile shows roughly 300,000 distinct CDR3 sequences, under 8.5% of them singletons. The sequenced sample consisted of blood, either unsorted or a sorted T cell fraction (not recorded which). The receptor source for this set is a male donor with ankylosing spondylitis. Each CDR3 is given with its conserved first and last residue. The D gene is left open where the match is weak. Size tells how often a clone was seen (once, few, many) or the class of an expanded clone, and some rows leave it out.

v_gene	j_gene	abundance	d_gene	CDR3aa	CDR3nt
TRBV27	TRBJ2-7	many	-	CASSFSVTYEQYF	TGTGCCAGCAGTTTTTCAGTTACCTACGAGCAGTACTTC
TRBV5-1	TRBJ2-1	many	-	CASSLEGGPFKFF	TGCGCCAGCAGCTTGGAGGGTGGGCCCTTTAAGTTCTTC
TRBV5-1	TRBJ2-7	many	-	CASSLDTYEQYF	TGCGCCAGCAGCTTGGACACCTACGAGCAGTACTTC
TRBV24-1	TRBJ2-3	many	TRBD1	CATSDSWTGRPDTQYF	TGTGCCACCAGTGATTCGTGGACAGGTAGACCAGATACGCAGTATTTT
TRBV5-1	TRBJ1-4	-	-	CASSPAGSEKLFF	TGCGCCAGCAGCCCCGCAGGGAGTGAAAAACTGTTTTTT
TRBV7-2	TRBJ2-5	-	-	CASSLGSSQETQYF	TGTGCCAGCAGCTTAGGCAGCAGCCAAGAGACCCAGTACTTC
TRBV29-1	TRBJ2-7	many	TRBD2	CSVELAGISYEQYF	TGCAGCGTCGAACTAGCGGGTATCTCCTACGAGCAGTACTTC
TRBV7-9	TRBJ1-3	few	TRBD1	CASSLARWDRVENTIYF	TGTGCCAGCAGCTTAGCGCGCTGGGACAGGGTGGAAAACACCATATATTTT
TRBV29-1	TRBJ1-1	few	TRBD1	CSARSGGQGSTEAFF	TGCAGCGCCCGAAGCGGGGGACAGGGGTCCACTGAAGCTTTCTTT
TRBV10-2	TRBJ2-7	-	-	CASSTSTRTDEQYF	TGCGCCAGCAGCACCTCGACTAGGACCGACGAGCAGTACTTC